The 10 T cell receptor beta chains given below trace back to one sample, sequenced in a study of blood T cell repertoires in COVID-19. TCRdb's table, derived via immunoSEQ multiplex PCR, lists solely in-frame clones and lacks some. The table has under 250,000 clones, roughly four fifths seen once; the top ten hold approximately 4.4%. The sequencing sample was made of peripheral blood. The receptors originated from a man in his fifties with active or convalescent COVID-19.

This sequence joins TRBV4-1 and TRBJ1-2, with 9 nucleotides matching TRBD1. There are 16 residues in the CDR3. V was pared by 4 bases and J by 1 base, with 7 bases of the junction left unmatched. Germline lookup yields CDR1 MGHRA and CDR2 YSYEKL. CDR3 in DNA: TGCGCCAGCAGCCGATTACAGGGGGCCAATAACTATGGCTACACCTTC. This translates into CASSRLQGANNYGYTF.

The chain has TRBV27 and TRBJ1-4; 8 bases align to TRBD1. V lost 5 bases and J lost 8; bases outside the gene matches: 10. CDR1 is MNHEY, CDR2 SMNVEV, per germline (reference sequence). The CDR3 is 15 amino acids. The CDR3 DNA reads TGTGCCAGCAGTCGGACAGGGAGTATCGAAGAAAAACTGTTTTTT. Its translation is CASSRTGSIEEKLFF.

The rearrangement joins TRBV10-3 to TRBJ1-6, with 7 bases aligning to TRBD1. The CDR3 is made up of 16 amino acids. The V segment lost 3 bases and the J segment 6 bases; nucleotides outside the gene matches: 8. Looked up from germline, CDR1 is ENHRY and CDR2 is SYGVKD. The CDR3 loop reads CAISEGQARRNSPLHF. DNA for the CDR3: TGTGCCATCAGTGAAGGACAGGCCCGTCGTAATTCACCCCTCCACTTT.

The chain uses TRBV7-3 and TRBJ2-5, with D tentatively TRBD2 (5 bases). Germline V CDR1 and CDR2: SGHTA, FQGTGA. The CDR3 has 12 amino acids. Trimming took off 5 bases at V and 7 bases at J, with 11 bases between the two ends. The CDR3 spells CASSPGEGTQYF. The CDR3 DNA reads as TGTGCCAGCAGCCCCGGGGAAGGGACCCAGTACTTC.

V gene TRBV24-1 combines with J gene TRBJ1-5; D not resolved. V lost 7 bases, J lost 0 bases, and 6 bases lay in between. The germline gives CDR1 KGHDR, CDR2 SFDVKD. CDR3 size: 13 residues. The CDR3 DNA sequence: TGTGCCACCAGCACTTTTAGCAATCAGCCCCAGCATTTT. It encodes CATSTFSNQPQHF.

J is TRBJ2-2 and V is TRBV5-8; TRBD2 matches at 7 bases. This CDR3 has 16 amino acids. J lost 4 bases, V lost 4 bases, and 10 bases had no gene match. Germline V gene sequence: CDR1 SGHTS, CDR2 YDEGEE. The CDR3 region has the DNA TGTGCCAGCAGCCCCATTGTGGGGGGGGTCACCGGGGAGCTGTTTTTT. Translated: CASSPIVGGVTGELFF.

The V and J genes are TRBV4-2 and TRBJ2-1, with 16 bases that match TRBD2. The CDR3 consists of 20 residues. Trimming took 0 bases from V and 9 from J; bases not matched to a gene: 14. Germline V gene data show CDR1 as LGHNA and CDR2 as YNFKEQ. In DNA form, the CDR3 reads TGTGCCAGCAGCCAAGATTGGGGACTAGCGGGGGGGTCTTCTTCGGGTGAGCAGTTCTTC. Translating gives CASSQDWGLAGGSSSGEQFF.

J is TRBJ1-5 and V is TRBV3-1 (or the pseudogene TRBV3-2), with 7 nucleotides matching TRBD1. Germline V lookup: CDR1 LGHDT, CDR2 YNNKEL (reference sequence). Trimming cost V 3 bases and J 7 bases; bases outside gene matches: 9. CDR3 length: 15 residues. CDR3 coding DNA: TGTGCCAGCAGCCAGTCCACAGGGGTCTGGCAGCCCCAGCATTTT. Translating it yields CASSQSTGVWQPQHF.

V usage is TRBV18 and J usage is TRBJ1-6; a possible D gene is TRBD1 (5 bases). CDR3 length: 12 residues. Trimming took 7 bases from V and 15 from J, leaving 16 bases between them. Germline V gene sequence: CDR1 KGHSH, CDR2 LQKENI. The CDR3 bases are TGTGCCAGCTTCGCGGGACCTTCCTTCCTCCACTTT. It encodes CASFAGPSFLHF.

This clone was seen only once. This chain uses TRBV30 with TRBJ2-7; 8 positions match TRBD2. This CDR3 region has 12 residues. Trimming took 5 bases from V and 6 from J; bases not matched to a gene: 6. Germline-derived CDR1 and CDR2 are GTSNPN and SVGIG (reference sequence). CDR3 amino acids: CAWSPRGAEQYF. CDR3 bases: TGTGCCTGGTCCCCGCGGGGGGCCGAGCAGTACTTC.